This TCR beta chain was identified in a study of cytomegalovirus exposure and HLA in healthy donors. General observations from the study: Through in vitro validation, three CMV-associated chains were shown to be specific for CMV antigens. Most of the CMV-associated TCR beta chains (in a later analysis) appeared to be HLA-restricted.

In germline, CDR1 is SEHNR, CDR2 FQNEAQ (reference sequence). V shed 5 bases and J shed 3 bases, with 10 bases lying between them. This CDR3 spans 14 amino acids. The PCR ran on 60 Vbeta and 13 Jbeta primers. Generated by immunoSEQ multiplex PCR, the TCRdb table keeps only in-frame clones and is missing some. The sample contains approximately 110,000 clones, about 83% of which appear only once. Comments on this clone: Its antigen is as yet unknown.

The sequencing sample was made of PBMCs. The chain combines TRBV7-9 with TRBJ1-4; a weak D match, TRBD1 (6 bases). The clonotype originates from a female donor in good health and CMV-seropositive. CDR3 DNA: TGTGCCAGCAGCGGGACACCACCTAATGAAAAACTGTTTTTT. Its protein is CASSGTPPNEKLFF.